A selection of T cell receptor beta chains follows, all from one sample in a study of cytomegalovirus exposure and HLA in healthy donors. The assay was immunoSEQ multiplex PCR, and TCRdb's table has in-frame clones only and misses some. The sample lists around 150,000 clones, around 83% occurring once. Sequenced input: PBMCs. These receptors originate from a young man in good health and CMV-seropositive. The CDR3 runs from the conserved cysteine through the conserved F or W. Each record gives: CDR3 DNA, CDR3 protein, J gene, CDR3 length, D gene, V gene, clone size. The D gene is left open where the match is weak. Not all rows give a size; the values are once, few, many and, for expanded clones, a class.

TGTGCCAGCAGTGGGGGCGCGGGGGGGCAAGAGACCCAGTACTTC | CASSGGAGGQETQYF | TRBJ2-5 | 15 | TRBD2 | TRBV6-1 | NA
TGTGCCAGCAGTCGGACAGGGGGCGGCAATCAGCCCCAGCATTTT | CASSRTGGGNQPQHF | TRBJ1-5 | 15 | TRBD1 | TRBV11-2 | NA
TGTGCCAGCAGTGAAAGGCAGGGTAGAAACACCATATATTTT | CASSERQGRNTIYF | TRBJ1-3 | 14 | NA | TRBV6-1 | NA
TGTGCCAGCAGTTGGGGGCTAGCGGGGGATACAGATACGCAGTATTTT | CASSWGLAGDTDTQYF | TRBJ2-3 | 16 | TRBD2 | TRBV7-9 | NA
TGTGCCAGCAGTAAAGGTCCGGGACAGACTCCAAAGGGTGTTAATTCACCCCTCCACTTT | CASSKGPGQTPKGVNSPLHF | TRBJ1-6 | 20 | TRBD1 | TRBV27 | NA
TGTGCCAGTAGTATATCCCTACTCGGCGGCACTGAAGCTTTCTTT | CASSISLLGGTEAFF | TRBJ1-1 | 15 | NA | TRBV19 | few
TGTGCCAGCAGCCTAACAGGGGGCGCCGAAAAACTGTTTTTT | CASSLTGGAEKLFF | TRBJ1-4 | 14 | TRBD1 | TRBV7-6 | NA
TGCGCCAGCAGACCCGAAGGATTGACAGGGAACACTGAAGCTTTCTTT | CASRPEGLTGNTEAFF | TRBJ1-1 | 16 | NA | TRBV5-1 | NA
TGTGCCAGCAGCTTATTCGGAGGCGGCCCCTTGGGCACAGATACGCAGTATTTT | CASSLFGGGPLGTDTQYF | TRBJ2-3 | 18 | NA | TRBV7-2 | NA
TGTGCCAGCAGCTTAAGGGGGTCCGACTCCTACGAGCAGTACTTC | CASSLRGSDSYEQYF | TRBJ2-7 | 15 | NA | TRBV11-3 | NA
TGCGCCAGCAGCTTGCTCCAGGGGGCTCAATACAATGAGCAGTTCTTC | CASSLLQGAQYNEQFF | TRBJ2-1 | 16 | TRBD1 | TRBV5-1 | once
TGTGCCAGCAGCTGGAGGGACAGGGGAAAGTCACCCCTCCACTTT | CASSWRDRGKSPLHF | TRBJ1-6 | 15 | TRBD1 | TRBV5-8 | NA
TGTGCCAGCAGGAATAGCAGGGCTGAGCAGTTCTTC | CASRNSRAEQFF | TRBJ2-1 | 12 | NA | TRBV6-1 | NA
TGCGCCAGCAGACGCAGGGGGGCGAATGAAAAACTGTTTTTT | CASRRRGANEKLFF | TRBJ1-4 | 14 | TRBD1 | TRBV5-1 | once
TGTGCCAGCAGTGAAATTCCAGGGCATACTCAGCCCCAGCATTTT | CASSEIPGHTQPQHF | TRBJ1-5 | 15 | NA | TRBV2 | NA
TGTGCCAGCAGCTTAGTAGCGGGGTCGGACTATGGCTACACCTTC | CASSLVAGSDYGYTF | TRBJ1-2 | 15 | NA | TRBV7-2 | NA
TGTGCCAGCAGCTTACGGGTTACTAACTATGGCTACACCTTC | CASSLRVTNYGYTF | TRBJ1-2 | 14 | NA | TRBV7-2 | NA
TGTGCCAGCTCAACCCCGACCGGCAGGGGGCTGGAACGGGAGACCCAGTACTTC | CASSTPTGRGLERETQYF | TRBJ2-5 | 18 | TRBD1 | TRBV18 | NA
TGTGCCAGCAGCTCCCAGCCCTCGGGACTAGCGACCCACGAGCAGTACTTC | CASSSQPSGLATHEQYF | TRBJ2-7 | 17 | TRBD2 | TRBV7-2 | NA
TGTGCCAGTAGTAGACAAGGACTAGCGGGCTTTGAGACCCAGTACTTC | CASSRQGLAGFETQYF | TRBJ2-5 | 16 | TRBD2 | TRBV19 | NA
TGTGCCAAGGGACTAGCGGGGGAGACAATCACAGATACGCAGTATTTT | CAKGLAGETITDTQYF | TRBJ2-3 | 16 | TRBD2 | TRBV19 | NA
TGTGCCAGCTCTCCGCGGGGGGGCCCGTGGAAGGGCGAGCAGTACTTC | CASSPRGGPWKGEQYF | TRBJ2-7 | 16 | TRBD2 | TRBV18 | NA
TGTGCCAGCAGCTTAGTCGTAGCGGGGGATAACACCGGGGAGCTGTTTTTT | CASSLVVAGDNTGELFF | TRBJ2-2 | 17 | TRBD2 | TRBV7-6 | few